The clone carrying this T cell receptor (beta chain) was detected a few times. Antigen: not known. TCRdb fed the RT-PCR reads into MiXCR, producing one record per CDR3 protein. The sample yields about 160,000 distinct CDR3 sequences, around 10% seen once. The sample belongs to a study of response to subunit inactivated influenza vaccine. Study outcomes and limitations: It was the authors' suggestion that each seasonal influenza vaccination recruits few new T cells.

V shed 5 bases and J 1 base; nucleotides not matched to a gene: 1. Germline CDR1 LNHNV, CDR2 YYDKDF (reference sequence). CDR3 length equals 14 residues. The origin of this receptor is a man between 50 and 70 years old who received an inactivated influenza vaccine. The chain has TRBV15 and TRBJ2-1; 8 positions agree with TRBD2. The sequencing used CD8+ T cells sorted from PBMCs, collected less than 30 months after vaccination. CDR3 DNA sequence: TGTGCCACCAGCGCGGGAGGATCCTACAATGAGCAGTTCTTC. Translated, it gives CATSAGGSYNEQFF.